This TCR beta chain was recovered during a study of cytomegalovirus exposure and HLA in healthy donors. The trim removed 4 bases at V and 0 bases at J, leaving 3 bases unmatched. The CDR3 covers 16 residues. Germline CDR1 reads SGHNT; CDR2 reads YYREEE (reference sequence). Primers for the PCR totalled 60 Vbeta and 13 Jbeta. The table came from immunoSEQ multiplex PCR; TCRdb's copy has only in-frame clones and leaves some out. Of over 150,000 clones listed, roughly four fifths are singletons. This TCR derives from a man younger than 35 in good health and CMV-seronegative. The sample taken for sequencing was PBMCs. The chain employs TRBV5-4 and TRBJ1-6; 8 bases map to TRBD1. CDR3 loop: CASSRTGSSYNSPLHF. CDR3 in DNA: TGTGCCAGCAGCCGGACAGGGAGCTCCTATAATTCACCCCTCCACTTT.